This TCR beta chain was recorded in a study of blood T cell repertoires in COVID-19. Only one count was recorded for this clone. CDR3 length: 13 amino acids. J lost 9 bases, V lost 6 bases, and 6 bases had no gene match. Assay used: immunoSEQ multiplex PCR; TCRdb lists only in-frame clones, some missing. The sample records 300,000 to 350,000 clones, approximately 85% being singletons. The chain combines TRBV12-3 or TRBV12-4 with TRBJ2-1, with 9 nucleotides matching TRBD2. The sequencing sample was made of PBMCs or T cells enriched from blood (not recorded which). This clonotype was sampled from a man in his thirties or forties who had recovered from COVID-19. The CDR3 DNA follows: TGTGCCAGCAGCCTGGCGGGGGGGTCTGAGCAGTTCTTC. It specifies CASSLAGGSEQFF.